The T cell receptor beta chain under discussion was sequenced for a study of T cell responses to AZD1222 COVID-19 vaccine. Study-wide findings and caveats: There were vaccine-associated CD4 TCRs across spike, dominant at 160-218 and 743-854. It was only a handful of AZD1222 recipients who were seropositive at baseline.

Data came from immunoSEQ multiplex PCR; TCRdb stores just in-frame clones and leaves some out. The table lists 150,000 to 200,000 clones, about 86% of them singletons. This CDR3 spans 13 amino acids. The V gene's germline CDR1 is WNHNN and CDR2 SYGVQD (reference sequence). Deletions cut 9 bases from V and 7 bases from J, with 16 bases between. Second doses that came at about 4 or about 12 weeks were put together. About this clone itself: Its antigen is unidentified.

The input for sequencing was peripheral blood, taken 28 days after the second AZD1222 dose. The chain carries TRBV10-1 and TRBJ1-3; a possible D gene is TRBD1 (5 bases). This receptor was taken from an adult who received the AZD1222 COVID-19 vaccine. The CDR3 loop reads CARRTRQFNTIYF. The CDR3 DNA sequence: TGCGCCAGGAGAACGAGACAGTTCAACACCATATATTTT.